This entry describes one T cell receptor (beta chain). The sample belongs to a study of OX40 agonist ivuxolimab in advanced cancers. About the research overall: Around 40% of patients had received prior checkpoint inhibitor therapy.

Profiled with immunoSEQ multiplex PCR; TCRdb holds only in-frame clones, not every one. Altogether about 67,000 clones are present, approximately 80% being singletons, with the ten largest covering about 7.9%. With 6 bases removed from V and 3 bases from J, the gap between germline ends came to 8 bases. This CDR3 contains 12 residues. In germline, CDR1 is WSHSY, CDR2 SAAADI. The clonotype was recovered from an adult with an advanced solid tumor such as melanoma, head and neck, liver or kidney cancer. The sequenced sample was CD4+ or CD8+ T cells sorted from blood, obtained in a trial of the OX40 agonist ivuxolimab. The chain joins TRBV10-2 to TRBJ1-1; no reliable D call. CDR3 nucleotides: TGCGCCAGCAGGGACTTAGACACTGAAGCTTTCTTT. It codes for CASRDLDTEAFF.